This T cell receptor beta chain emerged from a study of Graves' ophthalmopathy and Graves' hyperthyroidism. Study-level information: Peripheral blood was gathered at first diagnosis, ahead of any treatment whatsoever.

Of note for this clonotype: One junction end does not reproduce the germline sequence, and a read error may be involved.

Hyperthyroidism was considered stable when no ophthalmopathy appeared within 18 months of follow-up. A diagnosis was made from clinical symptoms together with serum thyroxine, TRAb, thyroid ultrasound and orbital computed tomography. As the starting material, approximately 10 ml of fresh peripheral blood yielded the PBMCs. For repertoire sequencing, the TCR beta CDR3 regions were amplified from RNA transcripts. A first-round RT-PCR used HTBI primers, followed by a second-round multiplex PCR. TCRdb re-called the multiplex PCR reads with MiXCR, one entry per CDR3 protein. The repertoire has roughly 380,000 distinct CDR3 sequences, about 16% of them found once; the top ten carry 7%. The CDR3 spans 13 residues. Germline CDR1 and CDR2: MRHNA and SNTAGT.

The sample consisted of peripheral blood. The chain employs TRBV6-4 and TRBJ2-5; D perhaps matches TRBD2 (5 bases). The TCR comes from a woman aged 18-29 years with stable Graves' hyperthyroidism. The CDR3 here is CASSRPGEETHYF. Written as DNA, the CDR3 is TGTGCCAGCAGTCGCCCCGGGGAAGAGACCCATTACTTC.